This TCR beta chain appears in the sequencing data of a study of human T cells and chemical hapten exposure. The study's findings and limits: DPC sensitization produced no change in TCRs with frequency above 1 in 1000. As the donors had alopecia, their immune response may differ from healthy people's. Among expanded TCRs, significantly more large CDR3 similarity clusters formed than among controls.

V was trimmed by 7 bases and J by 4 bases, leaving 13 bases between them. The CDR3 contains 14 residues. TCRdb passed the RACE reads through MiXCR, listing each CDR3 protein once. The sample lists some 180,000 distinct CDR3 sequences, around 24% occurring once. About this clonotype: As yet, its antigen is unknown.

Time point described: patch test 1, 2 weeks after DPC sensitization. Treatment reported: therapeutic diphenylcyclopropenone sensitization with weekly scalp DPC. Prior to application of each patch test, blood was drawn. This receptor was identified in a woman in her forties or fifties with alopecia areata. Some clones in this sample may be carry-over from other donors' samples. Material: whole blood, obtained in connection with sensitization to the hapten diphenylcyclopropenone (DPC). The chain carries TRBV12-3 or TRBV12-4 and TRBJ2-2; TRBD1 might be the D (6 bases). The CDR3 here is CASTFIGGTGELFF. The CDR3 coding sequence is TGTGCCAGCACCTTTATAGGGGGCACCGGGGAGCTGTTTTTT.